Described below is a single TCR beta chain sequence and its context. The antigen is unknown. The method was immunoSEQ multiplex PCR; TCRdb's version includes in-frame clones alone and lacks a portion of them. The table shows fewer than 7,000 clones, with over 70% occurring only once. This entry comes from a study of T cells after posttransplantation cyclophosphamide. Study results and caveats: Blood and skin or GI T cell repertoires showed limited TRB overlap.

CDR1 and CDR2 (germline): SSHAT, FNYEAQ (reference sequence). Trimming took 8 bases from V and 5 from J; bases not matched to a gene: 5. The CDR3 length is 14 residues. Peripheral blood was collected from the related graft donor on the marrow donation day. The sequenced sample consisted of memory CD4+ T cells sorted from blood. The TCR sequence derives from a woman in her forties or fifties in good health and a related stem cell transplant donor. The V call is TRBV7-7, the J call TRBJ2-1, with 11 bases lining up with TRBD2. CDR3 loop: CASAASGRHNEQFF. CDR3 in DNA: TGTGCCAGCGCCGCTAGCGGGAGGCACAATGAGCAGTTCTTC.